The T cell receptor (beta chain) under discussion was sequenced for a study of blood T cell repertoires in COVID-19. Overall study: Sample material is recorded as cDNA or gDNA derived from T cells, B-cell-depleted T cells, or PBMCs.

TCRdb keeps only in-frame clones here, not all; method: immunoSEQ multiplex PCR. This sample has more than 200,000 clones, with 70% to 90% found just once. Enrolled through a virtual design, the participants were between roughly 18 and 90 years of age and came from around 25 US areas. Clinical history reported by participants formed the basis on which cohorts were assigned. Germline-derived CDR1 and CDR2 are GTSNPN and SVGIG (reference sequence). V dropped 1 base and J dropped 9 bases, with 18 bases sitting between them. The CDR3 runs 14 residues. The source of this sequence is a man between 35 and 55 years old who had recovered from COVID-19. What was sequenced was PBMCs or T cells enriched from blood (not recorded which). The chain uses TRBV30 and TRBJ1-2; D call uncertain. CDR3 loop: CAWSGGGVDASYTF. In DNA, the CDR3 is TGTGCCTGGAGTGGTGGCGGTGTAGACGCTAGCTACACCTTC. Complete variable domain (other parts from reference TRBV30 and TRBJ1-2): SQTIHQWPATLVQPVGSPLSLECTVEGTSNPNLYWYRQAAGRGLQLLFYSVGIGQISSEVPQNLSASRPQDRQFILSSKKLLLSDSGFYLCAWSGGGVDASYTFGSGTRLTVV.